This TCR beta chain was captured in a study of blood T cell repertoires in COVID-19. Germline assignment: CDR1 SGHRS and CDR2 YFSETQ. The length of the CDR3 is 12 residues. Between the trimmed V and J ends, which lost 4 bases and 4 bases, there was a span of 5 bases. This clone was detected ten times or more. Measured with immunoSEQ multiplex PCR; TCRdb has only the in-frame clones, and not every one. The table shows about 180,000 clones, with 80% occurring only once. The chain links TRBV5-1 to TRBJ2-2; D is undetermined. The receptor's source is a man aged 55-75 years who had been exposed to COVID-19. The sequencing input was PBMCs or T cells enriched from blood (not recorded which). The CDR3 sequence is CASSPSTGELFF. CDR3 coding DNA: TGCGCCAGCAGCCCCTCCACCGGGGAGCTGTTTTTT.